Each of the 15 T cell receptor beta chains below was sequenced from the same sample in a study of blood T cell repertoires in COVID-19. Using immunoSEQ multiplex PCR, the repertoire was profiled, and TCRdb retains in-frame clones only, with some absent. This sample has 40,000 or so clones, with 80% to 90% found just once. Material: peripheral blood. The receptors originated from a middle-aged man with active COVID-19.

The rearrangement joins TRBV10-2 to TRBJ2-7; D not certain. This CDR3 contains 11 residues. Germline CDR1 and CDR2: WSHSY and SAAADI. The germline V and J ends were trimmed by 4 bases and 3 bases, with 4 bases remaining between them. In DNA, the CDR3 is TGCGCCAGCAGTGCGGTCTACGAGCAGTACTTC. It is translated as CASSAVYEQYF.

The chain has TRBV2 and TRBJ2-5; D is uncertain. This CDR3 contains 11 residues. Germline V gene lookup returns CDR1 SNHLY and CDR2 FYNNEI. Trimming shortened V by 8 bases and J by 0 bases, and 4 bases separated the two germline ends. Here the CDR3 DNA reads TGTGCCAGCGCGTACCAAGAGACCCAGTACTTC. Protein sequence: CASAYQETQYF.

The rearrangement uses TRBV9 and TRBJ2-2; TRBD2 matches 9 bases. V was pared by 7 bases and J by 6 bases, with 16 bases of the junction left unmatched. The CDR3 is 17 amino acids. Germline assignment: CDR1 SGDLS and CDR2 YYNGEE. Here the CDR3 reads CASGGTMAVAGAGELFF. CDR3 nucleotides: TGTGCCAGCGGAGGGACTATGGCGGTAGCGGGAGCCGGGGAGCTGTTTTTT.

J is TRBJ1-5 and V is TRBV27; D unresolved. Per germline, CDR1 MNHEY and CDR2 SMNVEV (reference sequence). The germline V and J ends were trimmed by 4 bases and 5 bases, with 12 bases remaining between them. The CDR3 length is 14 residues. DNA of the CDR3: TGTGCCAGCAGTTCCCAGGCCCGCTATCAGCCCCAGCATTTT. Translation: CASSSQARYQPQHF.

The chain couples TRBV5-6 to TRBJ1-2; D unresolved. The CDR3 is 15 residues long. The V end lost 0 bases, the J end lost 0 bases, and 9 bases lay between the germline ends. Looked up from germline, CDR1 is SGHDT and CDR2 is YYEEEE. DNA of the CDR3: TGTGCCAGCAGCTTGGGAACATTCACTAACTATGGCTACACCTTC. Amino acid sequence: CASSLGTFTNYGYTF.

The chain has TRBV5-1 and TRBJ2-7, with 8 positions matching TRBD2. CDR1 and CDR2 (germline): SGHRS, YFSETQ. V gave up 4 bases and J gave up 3 bases; unmatched junction bases: 18. This CDR3 is built from 18 residues. CDR3 loop: CASSPTPFLAGQFYEQYF. CDR3 nucleotide sequence: TGCGCCAGCAGCCCCACCCCGTTTTTAGCGGGGCAGTTCTACGAGCAGTACTTC.

The chain combines TRBV5-6 with TRBJ2-3; a weak D match, TRBD2 (5 bases). V was pared by 0 bases and J by 1 base, with 12 bases between. Germline V lookup: CDR1 SGHDT, CDR2 YYEEEE. This CDR3 spans 16 amino acids. The CDR3 DNA reads TGTGCCAGCAGCTTGGGGCTCGGGGTCCGCACAGATACGCAGTATTTT. It translates to CASSLGLGVRTDTQYF.

This clone was seen more than once but under ten times. This chain joins TRBV27 and TRBJ2-3; tentatively, D is TRBD1 (7 bases). The CDR3 consists of 15 residues. The germline gives CDR1 MNHEY, CDR2 SMNVEV (reference sequence). V was trimmed by 5 bases and J by 4 bases, leaving 16 bases between them. The CDR3 sequence: CASSRRGGGPDTQYF. The DNA for the CDR3 is TGTGCCAGCAGTCGACGAGGAGGGGGCCCAGATACGCAGTATTTT.

V gene TRBV7-2 combines with J gene TRBJ2-1; the match to TRBD2 covers 15 bases. Trimming took 3 bases from V and 3 from J; bases not matched to a gene: 6. The CDR3 spans 18 residues. The germline V gene encodes CDR1 SGHTA and CDR2 FQGNSA. The CDR3 DNA is TGTGCCAGCAGCTTTGGACTAGCGGGAGGGCCAGGCTACAATGAGCAGTTCTTC. This gives the protein CASSFGLAGGPGYNEQFF.

The rearrangement uses TRBV11-2 and TRBJ1-3; no clear D gene. The CDR3 loop spans 16 amino acids. Germline lookup yields CDR1 SGHAT and CDR2 FQNNGV. Trimming shortened V by 5 bases and J by 4 bases, and 18 bases separated the two germline ends. The CDR3 nucleotides are TGTGCCAGCAGCCGTACCGGGTTCCACGGGGGAAACACCATATATTTT. This sequence encodes CASSRTGFHGGNTIYF.

The table lists this clone with a few counts. The V gene is TRBV6-6, the J gene TRBJ1-2, with TRBD1 identical over 9 bases. Germline lookup yields CDR1 MNHNY and CDR2 SVGAGI (reference sequence). The CDR3 sequence is 13 residues long. After removal of 8 bases from V and 2 bases from J, the junction contained 3 bases not matched to a gene. Here the CDR3 reads CASETGGNYGYTF. The CDR3 DNA sequence: TGTGCCAGCGAAACAGGGGGCAACTATGGCTACACCTTC.

V is TRBV5-1 and J is TRBJ2-7, with D possibly matching TRBD2 (5 bases). V gave up 3 bases and J gave up 3 bases, with 7 bases separating them. This CDR3 comprises 12 residues. CDR1 is SGHRS and CDR2 is YFSETQ in the germline V gene. DNA of the CDR3: TGCGCCAGCAGCTCTCGGGGCTACGAGCAGTACTTC. It codes for CASSSRGYEQYF.

V usage is TRBV9 and J usage is TRBJ2-1; 11 bases map to TRBD2. V dropped 0 bases and J dropped 8; count of bases not matched to a gene: 7. Germline V gene lookup returns CDR1 SGDLS and CDR2 YYNGEE. The CDR3 has 16 residues. The CDR3 sequence: CASSVGTSGSGDEQFF. CDR3 in DNA: TGTGCCAGCAGCGTAGGAACTAGCGGGAGTGGGGATGAGCAGTTCTTC.

J is TRBJ2-2 and V is TRBV6-5, with a possible D match to TRBD2 (5 bases). The CDR3 contains 14 residues. The germline V gene encodes CDR1 MNHEY and CDR2 SVGAGI. V was trimmed by 6 bases and J by 0 bases, leaving 8 bases between them. The CDR3 sequence is CASRRDPNTGELFF. The CDR3 nucleotides read TGTGCCAGCAGGAGGGATCCGAACACCGGGGAGCTGTTTTTT.

This clone was picked up a small number of times. This chain links TRBV7-3 with TRBJ1-1; 8 bases align to TRBD1. CDR1 and CDR2 from the germline V gene are SGHTA and FQGTGA. The CDR3 is 13 amino acids. The junction had 1 base not matched to a gene; V was cut back by 3 bases and J by 4 bases. Here the CDR3 DNA reads TGTGCCAGCAGCTTTGGACAGGGCACTGAAGCTTTCTTT. The encoded protein is CASSFGQGTEAFF. The complete variable domain, with remaining parts taken from reference TRBV7-3 and TRBJ1-1, reads GAGVSQTPSNKVTEKGKYVELRCDPISGHTALYWYRQSLGQGPEFLIYFQGTGAADDSGLPNDRFFAVRPEGSVSTLKIQRTERGDSAVYLCASSFGQGTEAFFGQGTRLTVV.